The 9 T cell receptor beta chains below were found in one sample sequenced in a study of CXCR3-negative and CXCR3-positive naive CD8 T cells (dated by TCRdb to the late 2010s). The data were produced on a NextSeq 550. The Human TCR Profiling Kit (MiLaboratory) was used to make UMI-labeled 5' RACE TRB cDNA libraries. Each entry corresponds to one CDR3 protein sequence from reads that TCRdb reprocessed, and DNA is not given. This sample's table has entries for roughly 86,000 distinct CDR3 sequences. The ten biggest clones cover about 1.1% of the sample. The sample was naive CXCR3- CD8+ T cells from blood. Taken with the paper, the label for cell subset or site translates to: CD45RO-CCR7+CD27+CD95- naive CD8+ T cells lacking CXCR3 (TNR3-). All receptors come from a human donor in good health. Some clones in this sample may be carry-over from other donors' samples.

CDR3 sequence reads: CASSLEGLYRVDQPQHF. This chain joins TRBV5-5 and TRBJ1-5; no DNA is available, so the TRBD1 call from TCRdb remains unchecked. Germline assignment: CDR1 SGHKS and CDR2 YYEKEE (reference sequence). The CDR3 spans 17 residues.

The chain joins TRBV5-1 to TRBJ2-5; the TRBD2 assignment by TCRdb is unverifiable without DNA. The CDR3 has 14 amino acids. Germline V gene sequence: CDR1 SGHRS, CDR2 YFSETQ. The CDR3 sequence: CASSLGAGGETQYF.

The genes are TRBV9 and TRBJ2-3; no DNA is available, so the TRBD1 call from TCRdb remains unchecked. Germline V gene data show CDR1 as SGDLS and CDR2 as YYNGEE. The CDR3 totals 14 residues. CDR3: CASKRTETTDTQYF.

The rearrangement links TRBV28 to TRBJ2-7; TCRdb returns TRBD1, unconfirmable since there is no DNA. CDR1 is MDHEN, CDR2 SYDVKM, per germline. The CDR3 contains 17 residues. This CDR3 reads CASSSLLMDSQGFEQYF.

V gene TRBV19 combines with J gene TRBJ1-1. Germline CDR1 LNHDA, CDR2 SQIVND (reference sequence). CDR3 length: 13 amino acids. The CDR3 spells CATQGSMNTEAFF. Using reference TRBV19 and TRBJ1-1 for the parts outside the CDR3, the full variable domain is DGGITQSPKYLFRKEGQNVTLSCEQNLNHDAMYWYRQDPGQGLRLIYYSQIVNDFQKGDIAEGYSVSREKKESFPLTVTSAQKNPTAFYLCATQGSMNTEAFFGQGTRLTVV.

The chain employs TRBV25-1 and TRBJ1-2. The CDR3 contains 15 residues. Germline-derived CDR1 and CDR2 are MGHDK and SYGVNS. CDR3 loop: CASSEWSVREYGYTF.

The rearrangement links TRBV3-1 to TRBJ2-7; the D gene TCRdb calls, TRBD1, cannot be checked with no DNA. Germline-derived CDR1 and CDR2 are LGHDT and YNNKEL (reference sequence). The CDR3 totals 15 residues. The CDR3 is CASSQPGTGAREQYF.

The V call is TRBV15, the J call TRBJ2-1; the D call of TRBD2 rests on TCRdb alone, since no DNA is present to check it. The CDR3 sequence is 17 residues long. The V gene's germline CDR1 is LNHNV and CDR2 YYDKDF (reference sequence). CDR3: CATSLTSGTAIPGEQFF.

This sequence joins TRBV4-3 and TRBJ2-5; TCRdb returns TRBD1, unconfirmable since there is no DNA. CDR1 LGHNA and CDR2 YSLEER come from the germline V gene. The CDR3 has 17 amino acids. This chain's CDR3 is CASSARTGTFPQETQYF.